This TCR beta chain is from a study of cytomegalovirus exposure and HLA in healthy donors. Turning to the study itself: Membership in the Caucasian-associated ancestry cluster was found for about 80% of a few hundred genotyped donors.

PCR employed 60 Vbeta and 13 Jbeta primers. Libraries were prepared by immunoSEQ multiplex PCR; TCRdb keeps only in-frame clonotypes and omits some of them. The profile covers under 200,000 clones, with 80% to 90% appearing a single time and less than 0.35% taken by the ten largest. Trimming took off 0 bases at V and 5 bases at J, with 8 bases between the two ends. The CDR3 runs 14 residues. Germline V gene data show CDR1 as GTSNPN and CDR2 as SVGIG (reference sequence). The receptor was isolated from a woman in her 30s in good health and CMV-seronegative. Material for sequencing was PBMCs. The rearrangement links TRBV30 to TRBJ1-6; D call uncertain. The CDR3: CAWSVLSNNSPLHF. In nucleotides, the CDR3 is TGTGCCTGGAGTGTACTTAGTAATAATTCACCCCTCCACTTT.